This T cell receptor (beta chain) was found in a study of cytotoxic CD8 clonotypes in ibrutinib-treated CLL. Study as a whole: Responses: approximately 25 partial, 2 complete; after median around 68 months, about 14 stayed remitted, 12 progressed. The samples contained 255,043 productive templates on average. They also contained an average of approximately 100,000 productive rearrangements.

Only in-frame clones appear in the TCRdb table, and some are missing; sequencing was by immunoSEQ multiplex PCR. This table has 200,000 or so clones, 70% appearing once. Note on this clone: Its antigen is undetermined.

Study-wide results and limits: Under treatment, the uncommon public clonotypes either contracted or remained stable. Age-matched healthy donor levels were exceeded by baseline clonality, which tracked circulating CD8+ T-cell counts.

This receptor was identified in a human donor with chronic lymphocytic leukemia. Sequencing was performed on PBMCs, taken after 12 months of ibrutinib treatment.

The CDR3 DNA follows: TGCAGCGCTTTCAGAGTTGGGCAGGGAAGTGGCTACACCTTC. This codes for CSAFRVGQGSGYTF. The rearrangement joins TRBV29-1 to TRBJ1-2; D is possibly TRBD1 (5 bases). With 7 bases removed from V and 7 bases from J, the gap between germline ends came to 22 bases. This CDR3 spans 14 amino acids. Germline V CDR1 and CDR2: SQVTM, ANQGSEA.